This TCR beta chain was sequenced during a study of post-analysis software for immune sequencing data. General study results and limits: With TRBV5-6, TRBV5-1 and TRBV20-1 included, about five TRBV segments were more frequent in patients than in controls.

CDR1 is LGHNA, CDR2 YNFKEQ, per germline. CDR3 length equals 18 residues. V lost 0 bases, J lost 5 bases, and 11 bases stayed unmatched. As to this clonotype: No antigen is known for it.

cDNA libraries for TCR beta contained unique molecular identifiers. Between about 0.85 and 10 million T cells gave rise to about 450,000 cDNA molecules. TCRdb re-called the PCR reads with MiXCR, one entry per CDR3 protein. The table has about 680,000 distinct CDR3 sequences, around 60% seen once. The sequence was obtained from a girl aged 2-15 years with multiple sclerosis. The chain joins TRBV4-2 to TRBJ2-3; 10 nucleotides line up with TRBD1. The sequenced sample consisted of blood. The CDR3 DNA reads as TGTGCCAGCAGCCAAGATGGGCGGTCGGGGACAGGGGTAGATACGCAGTATTTT. Its translation: CASSQDGRSGTGVDTQYF.